The present T cell receptor (beta chain) was sequenced within a study of spatial heterogeneity in lung cancer. The wider study: The study observed each unique TCR and UMI combination more than ten times on average in raw reads.

As to time point: sample taken at primary tumor resection. Whole RNA was taken from tumor, nontumor lung or frozen PBMC; it was then sequenced unsorted. This CDR3 is 13 amino acids long. From germline, CDR1 is GTSNPN and CDR2 SVGIG (reference sequence). The junction had 9 bases not matched to a gene; V was cut back by 7 bases and J by 6 bases. The table lists this clonotype with many counts. TCRdb itself ran the 5' RACE reads through MiXCR, one entry per CDR3 protein. The sample has just over 75,000 distinct CDR3 sequences; approximately 8% are singletons. The material sequenced was PBMCs, taken at surgery. This TCR derives from a male donor with early-stage non-small cell lung cancer. The gene calls are TRBV30 and TRBJ2-1; the match to TRBD2 covers 7 bases. The chain's CDR3 is CASGTKESNEQFF. CDR3 coding DNA: TGTGCCTCGGGGACTAAGGAATCCAATGAGCAGTTCTTC. The variable domain in full, completed from reference TRBV30 and TRBJ2-1, reads SQTIHQWPATLVQPVGSPLSLECTVEGTSNPNLYWYRQAAGRGLQLLFYSVGIGQISSEVPQNLSASRPQDRQFILSSKKLLLSDSGFYLCASGTKESNEQFFGPGTRLTVL.